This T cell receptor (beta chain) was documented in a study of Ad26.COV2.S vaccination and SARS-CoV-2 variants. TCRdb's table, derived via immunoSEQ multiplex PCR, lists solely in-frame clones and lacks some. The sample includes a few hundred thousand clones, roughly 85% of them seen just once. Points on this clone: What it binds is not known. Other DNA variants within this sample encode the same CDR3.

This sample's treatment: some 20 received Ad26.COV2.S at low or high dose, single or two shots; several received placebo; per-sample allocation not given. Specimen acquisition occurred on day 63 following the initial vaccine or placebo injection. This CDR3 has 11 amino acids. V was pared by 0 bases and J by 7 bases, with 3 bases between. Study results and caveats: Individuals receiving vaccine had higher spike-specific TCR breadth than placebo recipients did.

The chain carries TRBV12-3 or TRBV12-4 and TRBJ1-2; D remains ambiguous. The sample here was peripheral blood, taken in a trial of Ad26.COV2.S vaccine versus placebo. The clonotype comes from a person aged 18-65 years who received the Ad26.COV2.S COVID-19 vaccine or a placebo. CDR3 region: CASSLAGGYTF. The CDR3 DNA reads TGTGCCAGCAGTTTAGCCGGTGGCTACACCTTC.